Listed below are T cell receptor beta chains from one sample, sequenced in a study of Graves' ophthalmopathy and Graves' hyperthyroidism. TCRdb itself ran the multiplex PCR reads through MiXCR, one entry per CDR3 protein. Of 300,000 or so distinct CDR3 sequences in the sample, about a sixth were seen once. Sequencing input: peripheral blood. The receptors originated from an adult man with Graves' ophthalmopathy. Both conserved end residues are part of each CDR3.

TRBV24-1,CATSDSRPGWTYEQYF
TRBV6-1,CASSRTNTEAFF
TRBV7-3,CASSLGRWGGTEAFF
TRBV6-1,CASKMDSRNQPQHF
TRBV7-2,CASSEVSGVSEQYF
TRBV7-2,CASSLERMTASGAFF
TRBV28,CASSKGQGVPRGYTF
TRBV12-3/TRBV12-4,CASRGARNTEAFF
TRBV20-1,CSAVGQGVTEAFF
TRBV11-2,CASSYFIGTSGRENQYF
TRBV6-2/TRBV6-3,CASSYAGIKAYEQYF
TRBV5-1,CASSPMGGVSYNSPLHF
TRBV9,CASSLSREPQETQYF
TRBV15,CATSRGGSYPGLVSNQPQHF
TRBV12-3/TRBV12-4,CASSSPTGNQPQHF
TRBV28,CASSLASPFNSPLHF
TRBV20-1,CSARDRRTEENYSNQPQHF
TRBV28,CASTLSFGYEQYF
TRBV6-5,CASIDRGSGQETQYF
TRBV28,CASGPVGSEAFF
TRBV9,CASSVGGIQETQYF
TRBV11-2,CASARLGGQETQYF
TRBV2,CASTGLAGDREETQYF
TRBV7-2,CASSLARPGTGGPKNIQYF
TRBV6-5,CASSYSSSKNSPLHF
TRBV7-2,CASSRTVVYNSPLHF
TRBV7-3,CASSRGQGHTGELFF
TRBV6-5,CASSYRRVWNTEAFF
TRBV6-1,CASRETAANYGYTF
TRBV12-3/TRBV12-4,CASSYTTVNTEAFF
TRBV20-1,CSARGLAGGLYNYEQYF
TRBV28,CASNTNRGGSGNTIYF
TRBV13,CASSLGSGSRKNSPLHF
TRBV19,CASSSGAGRMNTEAFF
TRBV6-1,CASRGNGWRQSSYEQYF
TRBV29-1,CSVESDFGNTIYF
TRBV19,CATTLGSGSSYEQYF